The rows below give T cell receptor beta chains drawn from one sample of a study of vaccination effects on CD4 cells after COVID-19. This table comes from immunoSEQ multiplex PCR, and its TCRdb copy is limited to in-frame clones, with some not included. The sample holds roughly 36,000 clones, under 85% seen once. These TCRs' antigens remain unknown. Here the sequenced sample was CD4+ T cells from PBMCs cultured without peptide, taken before COVID-19 vaccination. The receptor source for this set is a human donor who received a COVID-19 vaccine. Each CDR3 is given with its conserved first and last residue. A D gene is named only where the DNA matches it firmly. Expanded clones are given a class, and other clones once, few, many or no size at all.

V gene	clone size	D gene	J gene	CDR3 protein	CDR3 DNA
TRBV12-3/TRBV12-4	few	-	TRBJ1-2	CASSLYPDGYTF	TGTGCCAGCAGCCTGTACCCCGATGGCTACACCTTC
TRBV19	-	TRBD2	TRBJ2-5	CASSAGLAGALETQYF	TGTGCCAGTAGTGCGGGACTAGCGGGAGCTCTAGAAACCCAGTACTTC
TRBV27	-	-	TRBJ1-6	CASSLGQGNSPLHF	TGTGCCAGCAGTTTAGGGCAGGGGAATTCACCCCTCCACTTT
TRBV18	-	TRBD1	TRBJ2-3	CASSPTRTGSTSGTDTQYF	TGTGCCAGCTCGCCGACGAGGACAGGGTCGACTTCGGGCACAGATACGCAGTATTTT
TRBV3-1/TRBV3-2	-	-	TRBJ1-2	CASSDRAMNYGYTF	TGTGCCAGCAGCGACCGGGCTATGAACTATGGCTACACCTTC
TRBV6-5	-	-	TRBJ1-2	CASSYSRPGTFGYTF	TGTGCCAGCAGTTACTCGAGGCCAGGGACATTTGGCTACACCTTC
TRBV27	-	-	TRBJ2-3	CASSFQGRTDTQYF	TGTGCCAGCAGTTTTCAGGGGCGCACAGATACGCAGTATTTT
TRBV27	-	TRBD2	TRBJ2-5	CASSPTPSGRQETQYF	TGTGCCAGCAGTCCCACTCCTAGCGGGCGGCAAGAGACCCAGTACTTC
TRBV15	few	-	TRBJ2-7	CATSRGQRGEQYF	TGTGCCACCAGCAGAGGGCAGCGAGGCGAGCAGTACTTC
TRBV28	-	TRBD1	TRBJ1-1	CASLGARQGSTEAFF	TGTGCCAGCTTGGGGGCCAGACAGGGTTCCACTGAAGCTTTCTTT
TRBV3-1/TRBV3-2	-	-	TRBJ2-2	CASSQGSRGELFF	TGTGCCAGCAGCCAAGGGAGTCGCGGGGAGCTGTTTTTT
TRBV28	-	TRBD1	TRBJ1-5	CASNPGQAYSNQPQHF	TGTGCCAGCAACCCGGGACAGGCCTATAGCAATCAGCCCCAGCATTTT
TRBV25-1	-	-	TRBJ1-6	CASAQSSYNSPLHF	TGTGCCAGCGCACAGAGCTCCTATAATTCACCCCTCCACTTT
TRBV7-9	-	-	TRBJ1-4	CASSPGREEKLFF	TGTGCCAGCAGCCCAGGACGGGAGGAAAAACTGTTTTTT
TRBV7-2	-	-	TRBJ1-3	CASSLWGDSGNTIYF	TGTGCCAGCAGCTTGTGGGGCGATTCTGGAAACACCATATATTTT
TRBV15	-	TRBD1	TRBJ1-6	CATSRAFRDRGSNSPLHF	TGTGCCACCAGCAGAGCCTTCCGGGACAGGGGATCCAATTCACCCCTCCACTTT
TRBV25-1	-	-	TRBJ2-4	CASKQTGRSIQYF	TGTGCCAGCAAGCAGACAGGGAGGAGCATTCAGTACTTC
TRBV9	-	TRBD2	TRBJ2-5	CASSVDWRGSGETQYF	TGTGCCAGCAGCGTAGACTGGCGGGGGTCGGGGGAGACCCAGTACTTC
TRBV4-1	-	TRBD1	TRBJ1-2	CASSQVGSNRGRRDYGYTF	TGCGCCAGCAGCCAAGTGGGGAGCAACAGGGGGCGCAGGGACTATGGCTACACCTTC
TRBV27	once	TRBD1	TRBJ2-3	CASSRDRGTDTQYF	TGTGCCAGCAGTCGGGACAGGGGGACAGATACGCAGTATTTT
TRBV2	-	-	TRBJ1-5	CASSGEGGNQPQHF	TGTGCCAGCAGTGGCGAGGGAGGGAATCAGCCCCAGCATTTT
TRBV5-1	few	TRBD1	TRBJ2-2	CASSLLWTGNTGELFF	TGCGCCAGCAGCTTGCTCTGGACAGGAAACACCGGGGAGCTGTTTTTT
TRBV2	few	-	TRBJ1-1	CASSEKGDRTEAFF	TGTGCCAGCAGTGAGAAAGGGGACCGAACTGAAGCTTTCTTT
TRBV4-3	-	-	TRBJ2-3	CASSQGMGTVGDGTQYF	TGCGCCAGCAGCCAAGGAATGGGCACCGTAGGGGATGGTACGCAGTATTTT
TRBV3-1/TRBV3-2	few	-	TRBJ1-3	CASSQIPGSSGNTIYF	TGTGCCAGCAGCCAAATTCCCGGCAGCTCTGGAAACACCATATATTTT
TRBV5-8	-	-	TRBJ2-1	CASSFDGNEQFF	TGTGCCAGCAGTTTTGATGGAAATGAGCAGTTCTTC
TRBV28	-	-	TRBJ2-7	CASSLPHQWGSPIDEQYF	TGTGCCAGCAGTTTACCCCACCAGTGGGGGAGCCCTATCGACGAGCAGTACTTC
TRBV7-9	-	-	TRBJ2-6	CASSKRLGVDSNSGANVLTF	TGTGCCAGCAGCAAAAGATTGGGAGTGGACAGTAACTCTGGGGCCAACGTCCTGACTTTC
TRBV7-7	-	-	TRBJ2-2	CASSLSLNTGELFF	TGTGCTAGCAGCTTGAGCCTGAACACCGGGGAGCTGTTTTTT
TRBV24-1	-	-	TRBJ1-2	CATSDSRRNYGYTF	TGTGCCACCAGTGATTCCCGACGGAACTATGGCTACACCTTC
TRBV10-2	-	TRBD2	TRBJ2-2	CASNGGAVGELFF	TGCGCCAGCAACGGGGGGGCTGTCGGGGAGCTGTTTTTT
TRBV5-1	-	-	TRBJ2-2	CASSLIIRGANTGELFF	TGCGCCAGCAGCTTGATAATTCGGGGGGCAAACACCGGGGAGCTGTTTTTT
TRBV9	-	-	TRBJ1-2	CASSGMGPDGYTF	TGTGCCAGCAGCGGGATGGGTCCCGATGGCTACACCTTC
TRBV23-1	-	-	TRBJ2-7	CASSHRDTSSYEQYF	TGCGCCAGCAGTCACCGGGACACTAGCTCCTACGAGCAGTACTTC
TRBV30	-	-	TRBJ2-6	CAWSRSSGANVLTF	TGTGCCTGGAGTCGGTCTTCTGGGGCCAACGTCCTGACTTTC
TRBV19	-	TRBD1	TRBJ2-7	CASSPLTGEYEQYF	TGTGCCAGTAGTCCCTTGACAGGGGAGTACGAGCAGTACTTC
TRBV14	-	-	TRBJ2-1	CASSPLGGHNEQFF	TGTGCCAGCAGCCCACTAGGAGGGCACAATGAGCAGTTCTTC
TRBV10-3	-	-	TRBJ2-7	CAISESSLVGPGEQYF	TGTGCCATCAGTGAGTCGAGTTTGGTGGGACCGGGAGAGCAGTACTTC
TRBV12-3/TRBV12-4	-	-	TRBJ2-7	CASRRTASYEQYF	TGTGCCAGCAGAAGGACAGCTAGCTACGAGCAGTACTTC
TRBV2	-	-	TRBJ1-2	CASSEGGSGYTF	TGTGCCAGCAGTGAAGGGGGGTCCGGCTACACCTTC
TRBV5-1	-	-	TRBJ2-3	CASSPGTSFTDTQYF	TGCGCCAGCAGCCCCGGGACCTCTTTCACAGATACGCAGTATTTT
TRBV4-1	-	-	TRBJ2-2	CASSRRGTSGHNTGELFF	TGCGCCAGCAGCCGCCGGGGGACCTCGGGACACAACACCGGGGAGCTGTTTTTT
TRBV7-2	-	TRBD2	TRBJ2-7	CASSATSGGSTYEQYF	TGTGCCAGCAGCGCTACTAGCGGGGGGTCTACCTACGAGCAGTACTTC
TRBV27	once	TRBD1	TRBJ1-2	CASSSTGGYGYTF	TGTGCCAGCAGCTCGACAGGGGGCTATGGCTACACCTTC
TRBV28	-	-	TRBJ2-3	CASARADTQYF	TGTGCCAGCGCCCGGGCCGATACGCAGTATTTT
TRBV15	-	-	TRBJ1-3	CATSRDFRVSGNTIYF	TGTGCCACCAGCAGAGATTTTCGGGTATCTGGAAACACCATATATTTT
TRBV14	-	-	TRBJ2-1	CASSQVAVRRNEQFF	TGTGCCAGCAGCCAAGTTGCGGTCAGAAGAAATGAGCAGTTCTTC
TRBV18	-	-	TRBJ1-2	CASSRGVASESTPSNYGYTF	TGTGCCAGCTCACGAGGAGTAGCCAGCGAATCGACGCCGTCTAACTATGGCTACACCTTC
TRBV10-2	-	TRBD1	TRBJ1-6	CASSEGTGPSPLHF	TGCGCCAGCAGTGAGGGGACAGGGCCTTCACCCCTCCACTTT
TRBV5-6	-	-	TRBJ2-5	CASSLVSGDQETQYF	TGTGCCAGCAGCTTGGTCTCGGGGGACCAAGAGACCCAGTACTTC
TRBV6-5	-	TRBD2	TRBJ2-7	CASRLTSGSTYEQYF	TGTGCCAGCAGACTTACTAGCGGGAGTACCTACGAGCAGTACTTC
TRBV5-4	-	-	TRBJ2-5	CASSLAPAQETQYF	TGTGCCAGCAGCTTGGCTCCAGCCCAAGAGACCCAGTACTTC
TRBV3-1/TRBV3-2	few	-	TRBJ1-3	CASTLDIISGNTIYF	TGTGCCAGCACCTTGGACATTATCTCTGGAAACACCATATATTTT
TRBV4-1	-	-	TRBJ1-1	CASSHEGGTEAFF	TGCGCCAGCAGCCACGAGGGGGGGACTGAAGCTTTCTTT